This T cell receptor beta chain was retrieved from a study of T cells in Graves' hyperthyroidism and ophthalmopathy. Overall study: Before treatment of any kind, peripheral blood was taken at initial diagnosis.

To note about this clonotype: Its antigen is not identified.

RNA transcripts served as the template for amplifying TCR beta CDR3 regions. Using the HTBI primer set, a first-round RT-PCR was run on the TCR CDR3. In TCRdb, the multiplex PCR reads were re-called with MiXCR into one record per CDR3 protein. Of 700,000 to 950,000 distinct CDR3 sequences in the sample, over 35% were seen once. Points from the study as a whole: Using 13 V-J features, a model discriminated ophthalmopathy from stable hyperthyroidism.

The CDR3 spans 14 residues. Per germline, CDR1 SGHNT and CDR2 YYREEE (reference sequence). The germline V and J ends were trimmed by 4 bases and 7 bases, with 12 bases remaining between them. V gene TRBV5-4 combines with J gene TRBJ1-6, with D maybe TRBD1 (6 bases). This TCR derives from a woman between 40 and 50 years old with Graves' hyperthyroidism. Sequencing was performed on blood. The CDR3 loop is CASSAGQMNSPLHF. The CDR3, as DNA: TGTGCCAGCAGCGCCGGACAGATGAATTCACCCCTCCACTTT. Full variable domain (remainder filled in from reference TRBV5-4 and TRBJ1-6): ETGVTQSPTHLIKTRGQQVTLRCSSQSGHNTVSWYQQALGQGPQFIFQYYREEENGRGNFPPRFSGLQFPNYSSELNVNALELDDSALYLCASSAGQMNSPLHFGNGTRLTVT.